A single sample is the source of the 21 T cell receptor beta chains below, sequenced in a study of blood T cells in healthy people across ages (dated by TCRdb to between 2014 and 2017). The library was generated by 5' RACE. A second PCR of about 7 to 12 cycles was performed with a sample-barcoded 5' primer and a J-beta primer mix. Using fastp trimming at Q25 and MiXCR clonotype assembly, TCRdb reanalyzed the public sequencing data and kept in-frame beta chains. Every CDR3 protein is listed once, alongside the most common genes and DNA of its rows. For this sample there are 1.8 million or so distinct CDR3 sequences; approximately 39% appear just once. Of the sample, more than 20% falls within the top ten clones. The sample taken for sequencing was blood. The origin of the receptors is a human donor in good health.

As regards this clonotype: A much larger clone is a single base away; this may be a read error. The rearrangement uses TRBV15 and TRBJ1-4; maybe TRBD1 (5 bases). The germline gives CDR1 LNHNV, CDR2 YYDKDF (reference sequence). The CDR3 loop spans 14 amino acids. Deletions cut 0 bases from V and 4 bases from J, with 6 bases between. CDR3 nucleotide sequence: TGTGCCACCAGCAGAGATAGGGGTAATGAAAAACTGTTTTTT. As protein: CATSRDRGNEKLFF. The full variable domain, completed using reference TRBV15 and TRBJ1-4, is DAMVIQNPRYQVTQFGKPVTLSCSQTLNHNVMYWYQQKSSQAPKLLFHYYDKDFNNEADTPDNFQSRRPNTSFCFLDIRSPGLGDTAMYLCATSRDRGNEKLFFGSGTQLSVL.

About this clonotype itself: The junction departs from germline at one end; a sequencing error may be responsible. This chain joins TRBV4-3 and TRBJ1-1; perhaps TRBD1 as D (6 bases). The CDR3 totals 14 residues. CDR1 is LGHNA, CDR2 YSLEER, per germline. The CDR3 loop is CASGQDLTGSEAFF. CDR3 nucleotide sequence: TGCGCCAGCGGCCAAGACCTTACAGGGTCTGAAGCTTTCTTT.

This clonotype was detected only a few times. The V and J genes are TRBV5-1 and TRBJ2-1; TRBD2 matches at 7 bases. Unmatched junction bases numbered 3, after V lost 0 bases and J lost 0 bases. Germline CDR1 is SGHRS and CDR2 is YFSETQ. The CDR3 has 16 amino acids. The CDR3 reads CASSLGSGASYNEQFF. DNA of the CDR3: TGCGCCAGCAGCTTGGGGAGCGGGGCCTCCTACAATGAGCAGTTCTTC.

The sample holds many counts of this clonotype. The CDR3 region is CSVGTGSYEQYF. The CDR3 DNA reads TGCAGCGTTGGGACAGGGTCCTACGAGCAGTACTTC. The chain joins TRBV29-1 to TRBJ2-7; 8 nucleotides match TRBD1. J lost 1 base, V lost 4 bases, and 0 bases had no gene match. Germline CDR1 SQVTM, CDR2 ANQGSEA. The CDR3 is made up of 12 amino acids.

As DNA, the CDR3 is TGTGCCACCAGTGACTACGGGACAGAGCAAGAGACCCAGTACTTC. Amino acid sequence: CATSDYGTEQETQYF. J is TRBJ2-5 and V is TRBV24-1, with 7 nucleotides matching TRBD1. Germline loops: CDR1 KGHDR, CDR2 SFDVKD. This CDR3 has 15 residues. V shed 4 bases, J shed 2 bases, and the junction held 6 bases outside the gene matches.

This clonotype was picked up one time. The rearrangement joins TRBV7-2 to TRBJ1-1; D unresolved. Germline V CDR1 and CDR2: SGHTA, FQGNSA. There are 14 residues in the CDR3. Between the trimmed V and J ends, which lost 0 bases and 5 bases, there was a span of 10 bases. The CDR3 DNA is TGTGCCAGCAGCTTAGCAGAAGGTTTGACTGAAGCTTTCTTT. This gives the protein CASSLAEGLTEAFF.

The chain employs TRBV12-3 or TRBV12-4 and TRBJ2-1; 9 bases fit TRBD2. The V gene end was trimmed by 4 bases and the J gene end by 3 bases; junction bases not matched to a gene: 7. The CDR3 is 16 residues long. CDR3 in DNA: TGTGCCAGCAGTTCCCTAGCGGGAAGATACTACAATGAGCAGTTCTTC. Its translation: CASSSLAGRYYNEQFF.

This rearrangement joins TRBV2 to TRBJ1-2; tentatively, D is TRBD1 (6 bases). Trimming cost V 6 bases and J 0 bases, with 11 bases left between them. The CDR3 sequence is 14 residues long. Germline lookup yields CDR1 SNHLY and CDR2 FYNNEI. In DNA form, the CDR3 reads TGTGCCAGCAGGCGGGACATCCCTAACTATGGCTACACCTTC. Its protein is CASRRDIPNYGYTF.

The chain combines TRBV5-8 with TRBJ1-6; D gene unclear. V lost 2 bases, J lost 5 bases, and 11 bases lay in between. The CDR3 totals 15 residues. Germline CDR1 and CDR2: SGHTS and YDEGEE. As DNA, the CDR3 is TGTGCCAGCAGCTTCCAAGGGTATGATAATTCACCCCTCCACTTT. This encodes CASSFQGYDNSPLHF.

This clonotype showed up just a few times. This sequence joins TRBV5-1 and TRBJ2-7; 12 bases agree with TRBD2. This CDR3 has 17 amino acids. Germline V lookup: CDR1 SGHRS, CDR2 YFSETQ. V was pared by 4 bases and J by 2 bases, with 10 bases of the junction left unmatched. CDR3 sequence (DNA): TGCGCCAGCAGCCCCGGGACTAGCGGGCTACTTACCTACGAGCAGTACTTC. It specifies CASSPGTSGLLTYEQYF. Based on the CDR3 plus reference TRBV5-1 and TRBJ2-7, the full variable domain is KAGVTQTPRYLIKTRGQQVTLSCSPISGHRSVSWYQQTPGQGLQFLFEYFSETQRNKGNFPGRFSGRQFSNSRSEMNVSTLELGDSALYLCASSPGTSGLLTYEQYFGPGTRLTVT.

The CDR3 DNA reads TGCAGCGTTGAAGGCCTTCTTAGCGCAGATACGCAGTATTTT. The encoded protein is CSVEGLLSADTQYF. This chain joins TRBV29-1 and TRBJ2-3; TRBD2 is a possible D gene (5 bases). Germline CDR1 is SQVTM and CDR2 is ANQGSEA. The CDR3 is 14 residues long. V was pared by 1 base and J by 4 bases, with 12 bases between.

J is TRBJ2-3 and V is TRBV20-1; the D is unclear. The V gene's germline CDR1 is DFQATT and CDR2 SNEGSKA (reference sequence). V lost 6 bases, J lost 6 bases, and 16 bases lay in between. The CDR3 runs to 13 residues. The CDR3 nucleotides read TGCAGTGCCCCCGGGCCGAGCTGGGATACGCAGTATTTT. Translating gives CSAPGPSWDTQYF.

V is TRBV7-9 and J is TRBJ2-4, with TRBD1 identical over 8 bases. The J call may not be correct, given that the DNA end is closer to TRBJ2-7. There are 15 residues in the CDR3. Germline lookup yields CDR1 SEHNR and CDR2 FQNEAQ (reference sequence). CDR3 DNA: TGTGCCAGCAGCTCATCGGGACAGGCCATCTACGAGCAGTACTTC. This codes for CASSSSGQAIYEQYF.

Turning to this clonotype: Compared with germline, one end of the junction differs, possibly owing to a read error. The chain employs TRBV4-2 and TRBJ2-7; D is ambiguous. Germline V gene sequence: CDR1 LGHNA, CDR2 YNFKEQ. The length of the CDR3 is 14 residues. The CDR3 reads CAGSQDRVSYEQYF. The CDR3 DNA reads TGTGCCGGCAGCCAAGATCGGGTTTCCTACGAGCAGTACTTC.

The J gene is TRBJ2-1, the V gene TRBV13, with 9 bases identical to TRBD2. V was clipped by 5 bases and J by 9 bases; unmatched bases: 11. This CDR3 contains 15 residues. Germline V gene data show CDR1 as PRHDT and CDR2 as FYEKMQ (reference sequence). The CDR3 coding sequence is TGTGCCAGCAGCCGAGGACTAGCGAGTAACCCTGAGCAGTTCTTC. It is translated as CASSRGLASNPEQFF.

The chain's CDR3 is CATSGRVGRTEAFF. Written as DNA, the CDR3 is TGTGCCACCAGCGGCAGGGTAGGAAGAACTGAAGCTTTCTTT. The chain employs TRBV15 and TRBJ1-1; possible D gene TRBD1, 5 bases. The V gene's germline CDR1 is LNHNV and CDR2 YYDKDF (reference sequence). This CDR3 is built from 14 residues. V lost 5 bases and J lost 5, with 15 bases in between.

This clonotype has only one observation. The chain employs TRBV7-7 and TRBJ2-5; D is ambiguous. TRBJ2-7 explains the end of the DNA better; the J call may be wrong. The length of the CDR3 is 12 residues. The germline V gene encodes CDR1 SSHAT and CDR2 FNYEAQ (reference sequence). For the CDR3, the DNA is TGTGCCAGCAGAAGAGTTCCATACGAGCAGTACTTC. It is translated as CASRRVPYEQYF.

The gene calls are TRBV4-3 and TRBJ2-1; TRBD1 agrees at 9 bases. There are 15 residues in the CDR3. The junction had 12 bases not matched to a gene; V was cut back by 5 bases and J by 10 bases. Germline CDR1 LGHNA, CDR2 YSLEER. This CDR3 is CASSLHRGPPYEQFF. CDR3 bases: TGCGCCAGCAGCTTACACAGGGGGCCACCCTACGAGCAGTTCTTC.

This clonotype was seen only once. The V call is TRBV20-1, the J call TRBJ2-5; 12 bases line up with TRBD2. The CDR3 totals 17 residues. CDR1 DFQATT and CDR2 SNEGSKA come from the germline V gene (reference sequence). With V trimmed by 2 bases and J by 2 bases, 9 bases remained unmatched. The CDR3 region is CSARPSGGAIIQETQYF. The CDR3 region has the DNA TGCAGTGCTAGACCTAGCGGGGGGGCGATTATACAAGAGACCCAGTACTTC.

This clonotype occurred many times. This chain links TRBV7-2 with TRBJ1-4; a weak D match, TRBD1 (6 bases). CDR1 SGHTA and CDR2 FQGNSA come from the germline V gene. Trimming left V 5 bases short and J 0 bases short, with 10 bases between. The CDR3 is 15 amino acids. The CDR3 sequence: CASSLNRATNEKLFF. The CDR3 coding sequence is TGTGCCAGCAGCCTCAACAGGGCAACTAATGAAAAACTGTTTTTT.

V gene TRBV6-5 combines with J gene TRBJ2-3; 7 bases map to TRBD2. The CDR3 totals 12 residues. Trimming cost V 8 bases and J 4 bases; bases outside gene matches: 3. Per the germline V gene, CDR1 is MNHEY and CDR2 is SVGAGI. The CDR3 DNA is TGTGCCAGCTGGGAGGGTTCAGATACGCAGTATTTT. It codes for CASWEGSDTQYF.